Listed below are T cell receptor beta chains from one sample, sequenced in a study of regulatory T cells in long-lasting Graves disease. MiXCR, applied by TCRdb to the multiplex PCR reads, yields one record per CDR3 protein. The data show hundreds of thousands of distinct CDR3 sequences, around 15% seen once. Sequences were derived from peripheral blood mononuclear cells (PBMCs), sampled at new diagnosis, from a patient treated with antithyroid drugs. Source of these receptors: a female donor with Graves disease. CDR3s include the opening cysteine and the closing phenylalanine or tryptophan. The D gene is left open where the match is weak. Not every row has a clone size; where given, it reads once, few, many or a size class.

d_call	v_call	clone_size	j_call	cdr3_nt	cdr3_aa
-	TRBV7-9	many	TRBJ2-2	TGTGCCAGCAGCTCCATTTTCACAGGGACCGGGGAGCTGTTTTTT	CASSSIFTGTGELFF
TRBD2	TRBV7-3	many	TRBJ2-2	TGTGCCAGCAGCCCCCGACTAGCGGGGGTCGCGAACACCGGGGAGCTGTTTTTT	CASSPRLAGVANTGELFF
-	TRBV10-3	-	TRBJ2-3	TGTGCCATCAGTGGCGTGGGGGTTCAGGCAGATACGCAGTATTTT	CAISGVGVQADTQYF
TRBD1	TRBV2	many	TRBJ1-4	TGTGCCAGCAGTGAGATAATTTTAGCATACAGGGGGGAGGGAGAAAAACTGTTTTTT	CASSEIILAYRGEGEKLFF
-	TRBV10-3	few	TRBJ1-5	TGTGCCTCCGGCGGGGTTAAGGGTGGGCAGCCCCAGCATTTT	CASGGVKGGQPQHF
-	TRBV9	many	TRBJ2-1	TGTGCCAGCAGCGAGGTAGATGGGTCGGTAAATGAGCAGTTCTTC	CASSEVDGSVNEQFF
TRBD1	TRBV4-1	few	TRBJ2-7	TGCGCCAGCAGCCAGGACCGAGGGACAGGATCCTACGAGCAGTACTTC	CASSQDRGTGSYEQYF
-	TRBV4-2	many	TRBJ2-7	TGTGCCAGCAGCCAAGCTAAGTGGCACGAGCAGTACTTC	CASSQAKWHEQYF
TRBD1	TRBV15	many	TRBJ1-2	TGTGCCACCAGCGGAGTCACTCCCCGGGACAGGGTCTCCGGCGGCTACACCTTC	CATSGVTPRDRVSGGYTF
-	TRBV9	many	TRBJ1-1	TGTGCCAGCAGCGAGAGGGACGGAAAAACTAACACTGAAGCTTTCTTT	CASSERDGKTNTEAFF
-	TRBV12-3/TRBV12-4	-	TRBJ2-2	TGTGCCAGCACCCCCCACTACACCGGGGAGCTGTTTTTT	CASTPHYTGELFF
-	TRBV30	many	TRBJ1-3	TGTGCCTGGAGCAGCCATGGTGTAGACACCATATATTTT	CAWSSHGVDTIYF
-	TRBV3-1	many	TRBJ2-7	TGTGCCAGCACAGCCGTGGGGCATGGGCCCTACGAGCAGTACTTC	CASTAVGHGPYEQYF
-	TRBV30	many	TRBJ2-7	TGTGCCTGGAGTGGAGGGGTCTACGAGCAGTACTTC	CAWSGGVYEQYF
TRBD1	TRBV16	many	TRBJ1-2	TGTGCCAGCAGCCAAGGACAGGGGGCGAACTATGGCTACACCTTC	CASSQGQGANYGYTF
-	TRBV6-5	many	TRBJ2-5	TGTGCCAGCAGTTACTCTGGGCTACCCCAAGAGACCCAGTACTTC	CASSYSGLPQETQYF
-	TRBV2	many	TRBJ1-2	TGTGCCAGCAGGATTGCCCCGTCAGGAGCATTTAACTATGGCTACACCTTC	CASRIAPSGAFNYGYTF
TRBD1	TRBV20-1	many	TRBJ2-7	TGCAGTGCTAGTTTAAGGGACAGACACTCCTACGAGCAGTACTTC	CSASLRDRHSYEQYF
TRBD2	TRBV12-3/TRBV12-4	-	TRBJ2-7	TGTGCCAGCAGTTTAGGCCTAGCGGTTTCCTACGAGCAGTACTTC	CASSLGLAVSYEQYF
-	TRBV30	many	TRBJ2-3	TGTGCCTGGAGTGTGGGCAGAAAGGACACAGATACGCAGTATTTT	CAWSVGRKDTDTQYF
TRBD1	TRBV19	-	TRBJ1-2	TGTGCCAGTAGTGCCCAGGGGACAGATGGCTACACCTTC	CASSAQGTDGYTF
-	TRBV30	many	TRBJ2-1	TGTGCCTGGAGTGTTGGAGGGAGGAATGAGCAGTTCTTC	CAWSVGGRNEQFF
-	TRBV7-9	-	TRBJ2-3	TGTGCCAGCAGCCAAGTACAAGCAATCACAGATACGCAGTATTTT	CASSQVQAITDTQYF
-	TRBV27	few	TRBJ2-7	TGTGCCAGCAGTTCCTCGGACCCGAGCTCCTACGAGCAGTACTTC	CASSSSDPSSYEQYF
TRBD1	TRBV12-3/TRBV12-4	many	TRBJ1-2	TGTGCCAGCAGTAGTACAGGGGCCCATGGCTACACCTTC	CASSSTGAHGYTF
-	TRBV4-2	few	TRBJ2-1	TGTGCCAGCAGCCAAGATCCTTATCCGGGACTCAGCTACAATGAGCAGTTCTTC	CASSQDPYPGLSYNEQFF
-	TRBV6-1	many	TRBJ2-3	TGTGCCAGCAGTGACCCCCGGCAGAGTAGCACAGATACGCAGTATTTT	CASSDPRQSSTDTQYF
TRBD2	TRBV12-3/TRBV12-4	many	TRBJ2-2	TGTGCCAGCAGACCAATAGCGGGAGGGCCGGGAACCGGGGAGCTGTTTTTT	CASRPIAGGPGTGELFF
TRBD2	TRBV11-1	many	TRBJ2-3	TGTGCCAGCAGCCGGGCGACTAGCGAAACGCAGTATTTT	CASSRATSETQYF
TRBD2	TRBV9	-	TRBJ2-5	TGTGCCAGCAGCGTAGCAGCGGGGGGGCCATCAGAGACCCAGTACTTC	CASSVAAGGPSETQYF
-	TRBV5-6	-	TRBJ2-4	TGTGCCAGCAGCTTGGGACAGGTAAAAAACATTCAGTACTTC	CASSLGQVKNIQYF
TRBD1	TRBV6-1	many	TRBJ2-7	TGTGCCAGCACGCCGGGACAGGGTGGGATGGAGCAGTACTTC	CASTPGQGGMEQYF
TRBD1	TRBV28	-	TRBJ2-1	TGTGCCAGCATACCCGGGACAGGGGGACAAGACAATGAGCAGTTCTTC	CASIPGTGGQDNEQFF
TRBD1	TRBV28	many	TRBJ1-4	TGTGCCAGCAGTTCGATAGGGACAGAGAATGAAAAACTGTTTTTT	CASSSIGTENEKLFF